This TCR beta chain was identified during a study of shared clonotypes between healthy human individuals. Study background: The study drew on two women and three men aged 18 to 49 as donors. General observations from the study: For naive CD4 cells, 4.5% to 6.5% of clonotypes were shared across several donors.

A CD45RA+ naive subset and a CD45RA-negative memory subset were split from CD4+ cells. Original analysis: For the immunoSEQ data, sequences were junction-only without quality scores, so filtering differed. Clones were sequenced by immunoSEQ multiplex PCR, and TCRdb holds only the in-frame ones, with some missing. V and J calls and clone size are given by that table; D and trimming were obtained from the DNA. Among millions of clones listed, over 85% were seen once. CDR3 length: 16 amino acids. Germline CDR1 reads SGHRS; CDR2 reads YFSETQ. V was clipped by 3 bases and J by 2 bases, with 17 bases between them. Points on this clone: Its antigen is undetermined.

The clonotype comes from a man aged 18 to 30 in good health. Specimen: naive CD4+ T cells sorted from blood. The subset here: CD45RA+ positively selected. This chain uses TRBV5-1 with TRBJ1-1; possibly TRBD1 for D (5 bases). CDR3 in DNA: TGCGCCAGCAGCTCGACCACAATTACAGGAAACACTGAAGCTTTCTTT. Its protein is CASSSTTITGNTEAFF.